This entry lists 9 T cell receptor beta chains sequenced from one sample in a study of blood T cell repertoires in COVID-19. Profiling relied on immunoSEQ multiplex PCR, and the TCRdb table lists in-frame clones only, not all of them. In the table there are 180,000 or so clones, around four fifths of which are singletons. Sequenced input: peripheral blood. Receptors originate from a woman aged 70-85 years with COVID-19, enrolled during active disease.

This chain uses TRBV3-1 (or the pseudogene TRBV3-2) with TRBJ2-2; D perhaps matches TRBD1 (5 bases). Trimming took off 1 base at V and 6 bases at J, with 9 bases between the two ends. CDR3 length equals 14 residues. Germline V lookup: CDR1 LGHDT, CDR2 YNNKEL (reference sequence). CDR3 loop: CASSQGQGPGELFF. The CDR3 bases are TGTGCCAGCAGCCAAGGCCAGGGCCCCGGGGAGCTGTTTTTT.

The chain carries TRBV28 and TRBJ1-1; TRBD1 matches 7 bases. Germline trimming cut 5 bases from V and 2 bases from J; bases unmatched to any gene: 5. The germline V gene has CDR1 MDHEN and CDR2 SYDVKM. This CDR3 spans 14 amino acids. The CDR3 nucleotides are TGTGCCAGCAGTCCAACAGGGGATAACACTGAAGCTTTCTTT. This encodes CASSPTGDNTEAFF.

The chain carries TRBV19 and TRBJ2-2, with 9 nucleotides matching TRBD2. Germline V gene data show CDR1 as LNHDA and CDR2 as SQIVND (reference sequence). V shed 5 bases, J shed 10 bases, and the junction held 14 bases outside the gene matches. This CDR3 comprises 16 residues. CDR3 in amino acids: CASSLSSGGKTEELFF. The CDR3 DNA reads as TGTGCCAGTAGTTTATCGAGCGGGGGGAAGACGGAGGAGCTGTTTTTT.

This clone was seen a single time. In DNA, the CDR3 is TGCGCCAGCAGCTTAGCCCCGAGGGCCTATGGCTACACCTTC. Amino acids: CASSLAPRAYGYTF. The gene calls are TRBV5-1 and TRBJ1-2; D gene unclear. The V end lost 2 bases, the J end lost 4 bases, and 12 bases lay between the germline ends. CDR1 and CDR2 (germline): SGHRS, YFSETQ. CDR3 length equals 14 residues. Full variable domain (outside the CDR3, taken from reference TRBV5-1 and TRBJ1-2): KAGVTQTPRYLIKTRGQQVTLSCSPISGHRSVSWYQQTPGQGLQFLFEYFSETQRNKGNFPGRFSGRQFSNSRSEMNVSTLELGDSALYLCASSLAPRAYGYTFGSGTRLTVV.

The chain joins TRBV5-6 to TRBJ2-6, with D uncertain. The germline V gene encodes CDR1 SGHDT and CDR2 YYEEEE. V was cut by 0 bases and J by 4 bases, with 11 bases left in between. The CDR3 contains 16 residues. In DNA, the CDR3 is TGTGCCAGCAGCTTGGCCAGTCCGTTCGGGGCCAACGTCCTGACTTTC. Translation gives CASSLASPFGANVLTF.

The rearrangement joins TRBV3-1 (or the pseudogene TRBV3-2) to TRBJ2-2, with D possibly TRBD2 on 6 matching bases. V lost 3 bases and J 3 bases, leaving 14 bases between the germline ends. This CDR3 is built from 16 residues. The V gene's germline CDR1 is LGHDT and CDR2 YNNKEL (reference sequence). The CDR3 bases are TGTGCCAGCAGCCAGCGTTTGGGACTCCACACCGGGGAGCTGTTTTTT. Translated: CASSQRLGLHTGELFF.

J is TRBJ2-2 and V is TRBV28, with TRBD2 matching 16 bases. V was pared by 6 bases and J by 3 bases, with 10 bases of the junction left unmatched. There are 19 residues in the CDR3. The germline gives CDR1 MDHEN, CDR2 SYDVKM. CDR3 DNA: TGTGCCAGCAGACCCGGGACTAGCGGGGGGGCCTTGGACACCGGGGAGCTGTTTTTT. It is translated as CASRPGTSGGALDTGELFF. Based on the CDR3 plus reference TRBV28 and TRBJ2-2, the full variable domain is DVKVTQSSRYLVKRTGEKVFLECVQDMDHENMFWYRQDPGLGLRLIYFSYDVKMKEKGDIPEGYSVSREKKERFSLILESASTNQTSMYLCASRPGTSGGALDTGELFFGEGSRLTVL.

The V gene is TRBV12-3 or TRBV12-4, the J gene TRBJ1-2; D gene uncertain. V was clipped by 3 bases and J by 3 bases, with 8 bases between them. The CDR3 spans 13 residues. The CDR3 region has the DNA TGTGCCAGCAGTTTGAGGAGAGACTATGGCTACACCTTC. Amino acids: CASSLRRDYGYTF.

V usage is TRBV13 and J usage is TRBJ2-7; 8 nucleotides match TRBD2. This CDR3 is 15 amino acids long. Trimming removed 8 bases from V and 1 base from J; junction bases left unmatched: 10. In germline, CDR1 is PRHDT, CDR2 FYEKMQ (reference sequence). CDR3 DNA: TGTGCCAGCTCACCCCCCGGCGGGAGGTCCTACGAGCAGTACTTC. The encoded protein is CASSPPGGRSYEQYF. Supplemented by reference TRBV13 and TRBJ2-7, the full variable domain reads AAGVIQSPRHLIKEKRETATLKCYPIPRHDTVYWYQQGPGQDPQFLISFYEKMQSDKGSIPDRFSAQQFSDYHSELNMSSLELGDSALYFCASSPPGGRSYEQYFGPGTRLTVT.